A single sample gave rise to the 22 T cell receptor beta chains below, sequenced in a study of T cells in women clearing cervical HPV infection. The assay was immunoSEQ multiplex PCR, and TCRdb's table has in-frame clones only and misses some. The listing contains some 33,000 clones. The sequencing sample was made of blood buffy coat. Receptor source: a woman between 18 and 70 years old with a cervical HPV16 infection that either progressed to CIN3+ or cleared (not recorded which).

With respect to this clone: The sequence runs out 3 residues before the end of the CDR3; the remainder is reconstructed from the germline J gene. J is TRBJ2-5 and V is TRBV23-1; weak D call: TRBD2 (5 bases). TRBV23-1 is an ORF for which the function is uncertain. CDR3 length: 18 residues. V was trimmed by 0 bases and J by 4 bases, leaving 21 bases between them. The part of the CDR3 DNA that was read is TGCGCCAGCAGTCAATCTCACCTCACCCGGACGGGGAGAGAGACC. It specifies CASSQSHLTRTGRET. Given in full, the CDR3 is CASSQSHLTRTGRETQYF.

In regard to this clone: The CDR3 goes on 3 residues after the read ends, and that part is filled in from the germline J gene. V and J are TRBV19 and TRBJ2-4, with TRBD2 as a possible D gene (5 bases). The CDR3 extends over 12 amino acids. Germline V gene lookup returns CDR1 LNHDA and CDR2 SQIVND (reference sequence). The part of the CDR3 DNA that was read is TGTGCCAGTAGTATAGAAAGAGGGATT. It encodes CASSIERGI. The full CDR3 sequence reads CASSIERGIQYF.

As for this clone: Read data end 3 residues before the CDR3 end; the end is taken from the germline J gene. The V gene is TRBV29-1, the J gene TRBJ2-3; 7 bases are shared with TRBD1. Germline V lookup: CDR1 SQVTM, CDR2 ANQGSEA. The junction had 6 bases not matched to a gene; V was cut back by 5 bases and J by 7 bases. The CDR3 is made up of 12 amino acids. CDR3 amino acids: CSVSTGVNTQYF. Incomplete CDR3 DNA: TGCAGCGTTTCTACAGGGGTTAATACG.

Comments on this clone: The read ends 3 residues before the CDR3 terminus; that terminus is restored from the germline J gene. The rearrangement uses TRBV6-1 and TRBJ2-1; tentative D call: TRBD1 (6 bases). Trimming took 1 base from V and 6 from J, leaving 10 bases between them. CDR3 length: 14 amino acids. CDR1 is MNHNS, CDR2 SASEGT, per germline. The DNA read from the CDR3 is TGTGCCAGCAGTGAAGGGGTACAGGGCAATGAG. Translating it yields CASSEGVQGNE. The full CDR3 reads CASSEGVQGNEQFF.

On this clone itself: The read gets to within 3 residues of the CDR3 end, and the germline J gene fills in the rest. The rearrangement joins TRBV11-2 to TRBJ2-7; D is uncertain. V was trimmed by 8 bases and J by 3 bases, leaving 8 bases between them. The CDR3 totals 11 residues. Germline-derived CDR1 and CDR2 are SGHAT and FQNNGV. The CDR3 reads CASATHYEQYF. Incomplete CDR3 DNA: TGTGCCAGCGCTACCCACTACGAG. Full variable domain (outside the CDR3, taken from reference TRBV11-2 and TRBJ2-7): EAGVAQSPRYKIIEKRQSVAFWCNPISGHATLYWYQQILGQGPKLLIQFQNNGVVDDSQLPKDRFSAERLKGVDSTLKIQPAKLEDSAVYLCASATHYEQYFGPGTRLTVT.

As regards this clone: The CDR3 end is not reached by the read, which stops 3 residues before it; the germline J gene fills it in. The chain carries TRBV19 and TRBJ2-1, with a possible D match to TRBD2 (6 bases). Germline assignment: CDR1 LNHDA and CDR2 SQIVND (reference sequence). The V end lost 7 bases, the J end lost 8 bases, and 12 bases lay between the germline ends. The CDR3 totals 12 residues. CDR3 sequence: CASMVPGDEQFF. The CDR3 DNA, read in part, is TGTGCCAGTATGGTCCCGGGGGATGAG.

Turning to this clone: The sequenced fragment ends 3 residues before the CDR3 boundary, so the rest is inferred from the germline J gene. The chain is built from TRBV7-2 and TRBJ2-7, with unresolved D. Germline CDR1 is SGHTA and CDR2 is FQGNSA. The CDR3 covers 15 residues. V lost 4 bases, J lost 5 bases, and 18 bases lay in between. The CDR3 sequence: CASSSRVGGPDEQYF. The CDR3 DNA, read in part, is TGTGCCAGCAGCTCTCGCGTTGGTGGGCCGGACGAG.

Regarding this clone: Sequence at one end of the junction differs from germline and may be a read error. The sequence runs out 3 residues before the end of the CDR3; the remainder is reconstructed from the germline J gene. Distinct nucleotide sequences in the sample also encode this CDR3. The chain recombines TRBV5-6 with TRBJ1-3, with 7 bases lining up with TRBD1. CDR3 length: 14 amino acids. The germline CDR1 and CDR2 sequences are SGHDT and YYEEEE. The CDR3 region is CASSLLPGGNTIYF. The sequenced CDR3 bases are TGTGCCAGCAGCTTGCTCCCAGGGGGAAACACT.

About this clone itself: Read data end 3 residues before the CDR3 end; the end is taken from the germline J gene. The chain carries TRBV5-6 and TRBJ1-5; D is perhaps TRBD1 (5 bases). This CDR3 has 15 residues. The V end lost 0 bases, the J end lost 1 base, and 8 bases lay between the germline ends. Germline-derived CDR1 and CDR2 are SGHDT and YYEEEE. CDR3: CASSLVGESNQPQHF. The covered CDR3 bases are TGTGCCAGCAGCTTGGTAGGGGAGAGCAATCAGCCC.

The CDR3 region is CASSPQTVSHGQYF. The sequenced CDR3 bases are TGTGCCAGCAGCCCCCAGACAGTTTCCCATGGT. This sequence joins TRBV7-6 and TRBJ2-4; a possible D gene is TRBD1 (5 bases). From the germline J gene comes the end of the CDR3, since the read stops 3 residues before it. This CDR3 is built from 14 residues. The V gene's germline CDR1 is SGHVS and CDR2 FNYEAQ.

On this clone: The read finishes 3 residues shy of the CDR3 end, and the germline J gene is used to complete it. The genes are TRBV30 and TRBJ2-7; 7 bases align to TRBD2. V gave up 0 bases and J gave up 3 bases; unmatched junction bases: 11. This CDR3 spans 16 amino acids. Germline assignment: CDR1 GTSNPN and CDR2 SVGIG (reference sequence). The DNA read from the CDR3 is TGTGCCTGGAGTGTAGAATTTGGCAGGGAGGGCTACGAG. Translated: CAWSVEFGREGYE. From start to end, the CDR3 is CAWSVEFGREGYEQYF.

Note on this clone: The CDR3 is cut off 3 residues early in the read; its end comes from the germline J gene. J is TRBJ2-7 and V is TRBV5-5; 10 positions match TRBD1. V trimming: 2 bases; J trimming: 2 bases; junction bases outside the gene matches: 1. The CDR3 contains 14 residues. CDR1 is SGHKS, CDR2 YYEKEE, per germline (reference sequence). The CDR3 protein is CASSFGTGAYEQYF. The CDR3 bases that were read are TGTGCCAGCAGCTTCGGGACAGGGGCCTACGAG.

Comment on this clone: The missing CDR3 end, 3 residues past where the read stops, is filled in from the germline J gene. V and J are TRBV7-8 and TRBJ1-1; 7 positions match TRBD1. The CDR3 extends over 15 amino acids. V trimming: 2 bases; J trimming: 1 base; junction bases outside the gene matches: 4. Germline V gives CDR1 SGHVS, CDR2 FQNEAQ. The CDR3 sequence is CASSLQGGGNTEAFF. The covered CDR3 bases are TGTGCCAGCAGCTTACAGGGGGGAGGGAACACTGAA. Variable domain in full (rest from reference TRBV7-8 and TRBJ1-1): GAGVSQSPRYKVAKRGQDVALRCDPISGHVSLFWYQQALGQGPEFLTYFQNEAQLDKSGLPSDRFFAERPEGSVSTLKIQRTQQEDSAVYLCASSLQGGGNTEAFFGQGTRLTVV.

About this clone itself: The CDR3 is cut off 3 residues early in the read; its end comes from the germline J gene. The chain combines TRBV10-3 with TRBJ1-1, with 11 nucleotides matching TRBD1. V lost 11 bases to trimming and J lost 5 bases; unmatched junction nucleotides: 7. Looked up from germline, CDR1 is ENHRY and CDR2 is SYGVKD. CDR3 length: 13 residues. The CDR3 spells CAAGQGGSTEAFF. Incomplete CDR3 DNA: TGTGCCGCGGGACAGGGGGGATCTACTGAA.

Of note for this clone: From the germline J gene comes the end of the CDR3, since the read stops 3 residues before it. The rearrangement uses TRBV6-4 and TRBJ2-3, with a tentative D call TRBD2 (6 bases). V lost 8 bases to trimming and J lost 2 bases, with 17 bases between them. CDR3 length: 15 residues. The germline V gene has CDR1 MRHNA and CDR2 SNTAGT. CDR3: CASGVSGPPTDTQYF. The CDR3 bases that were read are TGTGCCAGCGGGGTTAGCGGTCCGCCCACAGATACG.

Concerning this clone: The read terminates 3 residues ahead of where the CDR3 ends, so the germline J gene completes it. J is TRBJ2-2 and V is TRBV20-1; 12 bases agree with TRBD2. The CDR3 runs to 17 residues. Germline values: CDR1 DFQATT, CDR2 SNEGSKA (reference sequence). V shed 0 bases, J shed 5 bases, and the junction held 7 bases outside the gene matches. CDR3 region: CSARDPSLAGGTGELFF. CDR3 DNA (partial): TGCAGTGCTAGAGATCCCTCCCTAGCGGGAGGGACCGGGGAG.

The CDR3 sequence: CASNPREGEAFF. Partial CDR3 DNA: TGTGCCAGTAACCCCAGGGAAGGTGAA. V usage is TRBV19 and J usage is TRBJ1-1; possible D gene TRBD1, 5 bases. The DNA ends 3 residues before the CDR3 does, and the rest of the CDR3 is filled in from the germline J gene. The CDR3 has 12 residues. Germline assignment: CDR1 LNHDA and CDR2 SQIVND (reference sequence). Trimming cost V 7 bases and J 7 bases, with 13 bases left between them.

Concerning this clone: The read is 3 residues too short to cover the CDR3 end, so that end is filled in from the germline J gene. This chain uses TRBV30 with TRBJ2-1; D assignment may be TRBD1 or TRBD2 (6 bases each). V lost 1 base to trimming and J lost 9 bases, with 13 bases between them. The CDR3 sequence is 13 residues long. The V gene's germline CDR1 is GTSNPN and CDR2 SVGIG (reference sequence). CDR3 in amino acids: CAWSGSGGGEQFF. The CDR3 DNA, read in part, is TGTGCCTGGAGTGGGTCCGGAGGGGGTGAG.

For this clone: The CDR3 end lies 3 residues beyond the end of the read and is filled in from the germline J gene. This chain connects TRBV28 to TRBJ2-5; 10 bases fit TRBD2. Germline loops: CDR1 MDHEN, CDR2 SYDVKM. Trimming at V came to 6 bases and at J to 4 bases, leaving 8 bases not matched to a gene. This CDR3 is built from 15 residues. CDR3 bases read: TGTGCCAGCAGCAGGAGCGGGAGGGCCGGAGAGACC. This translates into CASSRSGRAGET. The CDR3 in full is CASSRSGRAGETQYF.

The DNA read from the CDR3 is TGTGCCTGGAGCGGCGGGAGGGAGGATGAA. It codes for CAWSGGREDE. The whole CDR3 protein is CAWSGGREDEAFF. This chain connects TRBV30 to TRBJ1-1; D unclear. From the germline J gene comes the end of the CDR3, since the read stops 3 residues before it. Germline CDR1 reads GTSNPN; CDR2 reads SVGIG (reference sequence). V shed 3 bases and J shed 7 bases, with 15 bases lying between them. This CDR3 has 13 residues.

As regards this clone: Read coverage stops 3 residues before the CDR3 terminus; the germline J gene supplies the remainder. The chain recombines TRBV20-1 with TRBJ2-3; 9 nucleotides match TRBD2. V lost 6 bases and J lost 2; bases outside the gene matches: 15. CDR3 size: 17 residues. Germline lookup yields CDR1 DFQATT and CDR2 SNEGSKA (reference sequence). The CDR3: CSAAPAVAGELTDTQYF. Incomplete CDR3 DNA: TGCAGTGCCGCCCCCGCGGTAGCGGGAGAGCTCACAGATACG.

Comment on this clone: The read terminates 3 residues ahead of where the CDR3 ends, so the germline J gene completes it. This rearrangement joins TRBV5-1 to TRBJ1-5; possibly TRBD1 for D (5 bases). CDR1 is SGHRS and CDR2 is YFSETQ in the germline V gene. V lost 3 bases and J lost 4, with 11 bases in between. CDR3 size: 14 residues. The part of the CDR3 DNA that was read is TGCGCCAGCAGCTCTAGGGGCGTGAATCAGCCC. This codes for CASSSRGVNQP. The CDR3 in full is CASSSRGVNQPQHF.